This TCR beta chain originates from a study of shared clonotypes between healthy human individuals. With respect to this clone: Antigen: not known.

Study observations and caveats: Sorted-subset sequencing was shown by rarefaction to be incomplete despite large depth. Clonotypes shared by all four donors outscored non-shared clonotypes in generation probability. Across a handful of donors, naive CD4 shared around 5%, naive CD8 around 4%, memory CD4 roughly 2.4%, memory CD8 0.4%.

Germline V gene sequence: CDR1 SGHNT, CDR2 YYREEE (reference sequence). The CDR3 is made up of 16 amino acids. Trimming took off 9 bases at V and 4 bases at J, with 22 bases between the two ends. Replicate PCRs from sorted subsets contained approximately 200 ng DNA, which is some 30,000 T cell genomes. Data came from immunoSEQ multiplex PCR; TCRdb stores just in-frame clones and leaves some out. The sample has more than 850,000 clones, more than 75% seen once. This TCR came from a man between 18 and 29 years old in good health. Some clones in this sample may be carry-over from other donors' samples. V is TRBV5-4 and J is TRBJ2-2; perhaps TRBD2 as D (5 bases). Sequencing was carried out using memory CD4+ T cells from PBMCs. As for subset: CD45RA-negative fraction. The CDR3: CATTDKGLVITGELFF. Here the CDR3 DNA reads TGTGCCACCACAGACAAAGGACTCGTGATCACCGGGGAGCTGTTTTTT. The complete variable domain, with remaining parts taken from reference TRBV5-4 and TRBJ2-2, reads ETGVTQSPTHLIKTRGQQVTLRCSSQSGHNTVSWYQQALGQGPQFIFQYYREEENGRGNFPPRFSGLQFPNYSSELNVNALELDDSALYLCATTDKGLVITGELFFGEGSRLTVL.